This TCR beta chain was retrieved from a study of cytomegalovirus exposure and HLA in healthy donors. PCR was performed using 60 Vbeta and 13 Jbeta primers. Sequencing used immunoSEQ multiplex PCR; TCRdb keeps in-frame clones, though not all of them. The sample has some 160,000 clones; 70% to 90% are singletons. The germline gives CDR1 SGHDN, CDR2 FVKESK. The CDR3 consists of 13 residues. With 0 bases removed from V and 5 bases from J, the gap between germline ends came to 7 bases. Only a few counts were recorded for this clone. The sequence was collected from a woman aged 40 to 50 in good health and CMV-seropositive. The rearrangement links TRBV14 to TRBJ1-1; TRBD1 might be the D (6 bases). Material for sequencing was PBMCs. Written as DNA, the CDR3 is TGTGCCAGCAGCCAAGAAACAGGGACTGAAGCTTTCTTT. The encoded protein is CASSQETGTEAFF.